This T cell receptor beta chain was found in a study of regulatory T cells in long-lasting Graves disease. This clonotype was recorded a few times. Its antigen is currently unknown. The CDR3 is 12 amino acids. Germline V lookup: CDR1 MDHEN, CDR2 SYDVKM. V was cut by 3 bases and J by 10 bases, with 7 bases left in between. Documented time point: newly diagnosed GD, antithyroid drugs for less than 3 months. The TCR library used RNA extracted from PBMCs. The patient group derived from an endocrinology department in Xi'an, China. Construction of the TCR beta libraries employed iRepertoire HTBI primers in conjunction with Arm-PCR of CDR3 regions. One entry per CDR3 protein, called by TCRdb with MiXCR from the multiplex PCR reads. The profile covers about 620,000 distinct CDR3 sequences, with around 17% appearing a single time and 15% to 20% taken by the ten largest. Broader study findings: Less diverse TCR repertoires were seen in persistent Graves' patients than in newly diagnosed ones. Persistent patients had more shared public clonotypes (approximately 2,700) than new patients (approximately 920).

These data also formed part of another study, on T cells in Graves' hyperthyroidism and ophthalmopathy.

The clonotype originates from a woman in her 30s with Graves disease. Material: peripheral blood mononuclear cells (PBMCs), obtained at new diagnosis, from a patient treated with antithyroid drugs. J is TRBJ1-6 and V is TRBV28; D gene ambiguous. The CDR3 protein is CASSFKRSPLHF. The CDR3 DNA reads as TGTGCCAGCAGTTTTAAGCGATCACCCCTCCACTTT. Full variable domain (rest looked up from reference TRBV28 and TRBJ1-6): DVKVTQSSRYLVKRTGEKVFLECVQDMDHENMFWYRQDPGLGLRLIYFSYDVKMKEKGDIPEGYSVSREKKERFSLILESASTNQTSMYLCASSFKRSPLHFGNGTRLTVT.